A selection of T cell receptor beta chains follows, all from one sample in a study of CD8+ T cells in alopecia areata. Produced via immunoSEQ multiplex PCR; TCRdb's table is partial and in-frame only. Of some 170,000 clones listed, around 64% are singletons. The sample consisted of CD8+ T cells sorted from blood, taken at week 0. The source of these receptors is a human donor with alopecia areata. CDR3s include the opening cysteine and the closing phenylalanine or tryptophan. Fields, in order: V gene, CDR3 length, clone size, D gene, J gene, CDR3 DNA, CDR3 protein. D genes are given only for firm matches. The size entry is marked missing in some rows and otherwise reads once, few, many or a size class.

v_call: TRBV7-6
cdr3_length: 14
clone_size: .
d_call: .
j_call: TRBJ1-1
cdr3_nt: TGTGCCAGCAGCTTAAGTGGGGGTGGCCCTGAAGCTTTCTTT
cdr3_aa: CASSLSGGGPEAFF

v_call: TRBV2
cdr3_length: 14
clone_size: .
d_call: .
j_call: TRBJ2-5
cdr3_nt: TGTGCCAGCAGTGAGGGATTCATACAAGAGACCCAGTACTTC
cdr3_aa: CASSEGFIQETQYF

v_call: TRBV30
cdr3_length: 12
clone_size: .
d_call: .
j_call: TRBJ1-4
cdr3_nt: TGTGCCTGGACGCCAGGGAATGAAAAACTGTTTTTT
cdr3_aa: CAWTPGNEKLFF

v_call: TRBV5-6
cdr3_length: 12
clone_size: .
d_call: .
j_call: TRBJ1-6
cdr3_nt: TGTGCCAGCAGCAAGTACAATTCACCCCTCCACTTT
cdr3_aa: CASSKYNSPLHF

v_call: TRBV7-8
cdr3_length: 13
clone_size: .
d_call: .
j_call: TRBJ2-7
cdr3_nt: TGTGCCAGCAGCTTAGGACTACCAGTGGAGCAGTACTTC
cdr3_aa: CASSLGLPVEQYF

v_call: TRBV27
cdr3_length: 13
clone_size: .
d_call: TRBD2
j_call: TRBJ2-7
cdr3_nt: TGTGCCAGCAGTTTTGGGGGGGTTGACGAGCAGTACTTC
cdr3_aa: CASSFGGVDEQYF

v_call: TRBV13
cdr3_length: 15
clone_size: .
d_call: .
j_call: TRBJ2-7
cdr3_nt: TGTGCCAGCAGCATAAGACAGGTCCCCTCCTACGAGCAGTACTTC
cdr3_aa: CASSIRQVPSYEQYF

v_call: TRBV5-1
cdr3_length: 14
clone_size: .
d_call: .
j_call: TRBJ2-3
cdr3_nt: TGCGCCAGCAGCTTGGTCTTGGGAACAGATACGCAGTATTTT
cdr3_aa: CASSLVLGTDTQYF

v_call: TRBV5-1
cdr3_length: 11
clone_size: few
d_call: .
j_call: TRBJ2-7
cdr3_nt: TGCGCCAGCAGCGCCTCCTACGAGCAGTACTTC
cdr3_aa: CASSASYEQYF

v_call: TRBV4-2
cdr3_length: 15
clone_size: few
d_call: TRBD2
j_call: TRBJ2-3
cdr3_nt: TGTGCCAGCAGGACTAGCGGGGGGGCCACAGATACGCAGTATTTT
cdr3_aa: CASRTSGGATDTQYF

v_call: TRBV10-3
cdr3_length: 15
clone_size: .
d_call: .
j_call: TRBJ2-3
cdr3_nt: TGTGCCATCAGTGAGTCCTCAGGGTCCACAGATACGCAGTATTTT
cdr3_aa: CAISESSGSTDTQYF

v_call: TRBV19
cdr3_length: 16
clone_size: .
d_call: TRBD1
j_call: TRBJ1-5
cdr3_nt: TGTGCCAGTAGTGGGGACACAGGGGGTACAAATCAGCCCCAGCATTTT
cdr3_aa: CASSGDTGGTNQPQHF

v_call: TRBV30
cdr3_length: 12
clone_size: .
d_call: .
j_call: TRBJ1-1
cdr3_nt: TGTGCCTGGGAGGAGAGGAACACTGAAGCTTTCTTT
cdr3_aa: CAWEERNTEAFF

v_call: TRBV19
cdr3_length: 13
clone_size: .
d_call: TRBD1
j_call: TRBJ1-1
cdr3_nt: TGTGCCAGTAAACGGGACAGGGCCACTGAAGCTTTCTTT
cdr3_aa: CASKRDRATEAFF

v_call: TRBV30
cdr3_length: 13
clone_size: .
d_call: .
j_call: TRBJ2-7
cdr3_nt: TGTGCCTGGGATCAGGGGAATGATTACGAGCAGTACTTC
cdr3_aa: CAWDQGNDYEQYF

v_call: TRBV29-1
cdr3_length: 12
clone_size: .
d_call: TRBD1
j_call: TRBJ1-2
cdr3_nt: TGCAGCGTTACAGGGGGCGACTATGGCTACACCTTC
cdr3_aa: CSVTGGDYGYTF

v_call: TRBV9
cdr3_length: 16
clone_size: .
d_call: TRBD2
j_call: TRBJ2-2
cdr3_nt: TGTGCCAGCAGCGGAGGACTAGCGGGGGGCATCGGGGAGCTGTTTTTT
cdr3_aa: CASSGGLAGGIGELFF

v_call: TRBV9
cdr3_length: 16
clone_size: .
d_call: .
j_call: TRBJ2-6
cdr3_nt: TGTGCCAGCAGCTCAAGCGGGTCCTCTGGGGCCAACGTCCTGACTTTC
cdr3_aa: CASSSSGSSGANVLTF

v_call: TRBV2
cdr3_length: 12
clone_size: few
d_call: .
j_call: TRBJ2-7
cdr3_nt: TGTGCCAGCGTCAGTTCCCCTAGCGAGCAGTACTTC
cdr3_aa: CASVSSPSEQYF

v_call: TRBV25-1
cdr3_length: 14
clone_size: few
d_call: .
j_call: TRBJ2-7
cdr3_nt: TGTGCCAGCAGCCCCGGGGACGGCCCCTACGAGCAGTACTTC
cdr3_aa: CASSPGDGPYEQYF